This T cell receptor (beta chain) was recorded in a study of high-grade serous ovarian cancer treatment subgroups. Study overall: Samples averaged 14,192 reads and approximately 7,000 unique TCR beta rearrangements. Points from the study as a whole: These tumor repertoires lack spatial information from bulk sequencing. TCR relatedness rose with neoantigen level and trended with mutation load. Same-patient tumor repertoires overlapped at roughly 0.095 to 0.8; different patients barely overlapped.

The tumor samples were collected prior to definitive surgery or chemotherapy. This CDR3 has 13 residues. Germline CDR1 reads SGHRS; CDR2 reads YFSETQ. Trimming took 7 bases from V and 0 from J, leaving 10 bases between them. Concerning this clone itself: Its target is not known.

The data were produced by immunoSEQ multiplex PCR, yet TCRdb's version contains in-frame clones alone and is incomplete. The sample consists of over 1,500 clones, about 68% of them appearing once. This TCR was sampled from a human donor with high-grade serous ovarian cancer. The genes are TRBV5-1 and TRBJ1-2, with no clear D. Sequencing was carried out using tumor tissue. This CDR3 is CASAADPNYGYTF. CDR3 DNA sequence: TGCGCCAGCGCAGCGGATCCTAACTATGGCTACACCTTC.